The present T cell receptor (beta chain) was sequenced within a study of blood T cell repertoires in COVID-19. Study in general: T cells, B-cell-depleted T cells, or PBMCs supplied cDNA or gDNA.

In the authors' methods: Amplified reference gene primers provided the basis for estimating nucleated cell counts. Sequencing used immunoSEQ multiplex PCR; TCRdb keeps in-frame clones, though not all of them. V and J calls and clone size are copied from that table; D and trimming were computed from the DNA. In the table there are roughly 15,000 clones, 87% of which are singletons. CDR3 length: 14 residues. Germline V gene sequence: CDR1 LGHNA, CDR2 YSLEER. Trimming at V came to 4 bases and at J to 9 bases, leaving 5 bases not matched to a gene. This chain joins TRBV4-3 and TRBJ2-4, with 11 bases aligning to TRBD2. This sequence was found in a man aged 50-59 years with active COVID-19. Sequenced sample: peripheral blood. CDR3 amino acids: CASSLGTSGTIQYF. CDR3 in DNA: TGCGCCAGCAGCCTTGGGACTAGCGGAACCATTCAGTACTTC.